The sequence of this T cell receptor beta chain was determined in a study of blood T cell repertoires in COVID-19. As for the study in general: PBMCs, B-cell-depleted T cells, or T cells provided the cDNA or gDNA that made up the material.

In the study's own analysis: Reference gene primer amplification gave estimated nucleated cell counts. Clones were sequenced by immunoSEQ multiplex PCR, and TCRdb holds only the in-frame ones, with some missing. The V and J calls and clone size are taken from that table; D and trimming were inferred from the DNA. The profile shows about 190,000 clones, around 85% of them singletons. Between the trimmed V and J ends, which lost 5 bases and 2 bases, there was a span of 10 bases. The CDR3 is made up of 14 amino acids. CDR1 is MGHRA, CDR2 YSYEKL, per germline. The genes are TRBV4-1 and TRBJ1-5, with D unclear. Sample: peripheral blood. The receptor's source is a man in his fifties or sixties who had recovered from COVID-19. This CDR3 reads CASSDRRGNQPQHF. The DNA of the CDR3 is TGCGCCAGCAGCGATAGGAGGGGCAATCAGCCCCAGCATTTT.